The source of this T cell receptor (beta chain) is a study of blood T cells in healthy people across ages. Per germline, CDR1 SGHAT and CDR2 FQDESV (reference sequence). The CDR3 runs to 12 residues. V lost 2 bases to trimming and J lost 7 bases, with 9 bases between them. A second PCR, run for about 7 to 12 cycles, used a sample-barcoded 5' primer plus a J-beta primer mix. TCRdb re-derived calls from the 5' RACE reads in MiXCR, one entry per CDR3 protein. The data contain about 830,000 distinct CDR3 sequences, over 45% of them singletons. The study isolated at least 6.5 million PBMCs from each sample.

The TCR sequence derives from a man aged 30-40 years in good health. Input material: blood. The genes are TRBV11-1 and TRBJ2-7; D gene uncertain. This CDR3 is CASSLSEREQYF. The CDR3 nucleotides are TGTGCCAGCAGCTTATCAGAGAGGGAGCAGTACTTC.